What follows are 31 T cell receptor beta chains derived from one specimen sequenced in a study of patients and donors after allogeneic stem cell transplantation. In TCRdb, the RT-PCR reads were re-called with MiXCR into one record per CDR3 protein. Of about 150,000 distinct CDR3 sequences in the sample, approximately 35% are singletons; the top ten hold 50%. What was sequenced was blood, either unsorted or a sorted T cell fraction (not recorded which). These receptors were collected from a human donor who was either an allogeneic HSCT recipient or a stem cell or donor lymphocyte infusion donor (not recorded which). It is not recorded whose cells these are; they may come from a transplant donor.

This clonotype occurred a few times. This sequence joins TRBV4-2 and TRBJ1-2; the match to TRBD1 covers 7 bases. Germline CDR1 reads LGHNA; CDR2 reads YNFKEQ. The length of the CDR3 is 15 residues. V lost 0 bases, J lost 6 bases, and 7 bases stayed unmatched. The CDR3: CASSQETGVKDGYTF. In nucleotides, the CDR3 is TGTGCCAGCAGCCAAGAAACAGGGGTGAAGGATGGCTACACCTTC.

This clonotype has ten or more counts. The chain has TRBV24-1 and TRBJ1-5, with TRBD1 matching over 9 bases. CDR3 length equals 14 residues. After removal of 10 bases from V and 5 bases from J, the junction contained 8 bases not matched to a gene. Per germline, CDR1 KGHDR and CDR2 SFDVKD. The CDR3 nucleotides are TGTGCCACTTCGACAGGGGGTGTAGATCAGCCCCAGCATTTT. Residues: CATSTGGVDQPQHF.

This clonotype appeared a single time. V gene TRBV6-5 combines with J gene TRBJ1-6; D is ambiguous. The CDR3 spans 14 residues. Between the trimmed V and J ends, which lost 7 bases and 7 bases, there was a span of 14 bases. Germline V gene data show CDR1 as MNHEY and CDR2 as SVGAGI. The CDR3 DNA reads TGTGCCAGCAACGCCGAGGCCCCAAATTCACCCCTCCACTTT. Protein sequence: CASNAEAPNSPLHF.

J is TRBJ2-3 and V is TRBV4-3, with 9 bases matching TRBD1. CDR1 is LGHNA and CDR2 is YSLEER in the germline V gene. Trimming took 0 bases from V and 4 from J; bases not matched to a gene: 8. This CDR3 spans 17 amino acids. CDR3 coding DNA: TGCGCCAGCAGCCAAGATAACAGGGGGCAGGTACCAGATACGCAGTATTTT. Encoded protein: CASSQDNRGQVPDTQYF.

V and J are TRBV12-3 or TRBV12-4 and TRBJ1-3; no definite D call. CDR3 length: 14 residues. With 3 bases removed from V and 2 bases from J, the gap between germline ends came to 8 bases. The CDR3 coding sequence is TGTGCCAGCAGTTTTTTACCCACTGGAAACACCATATATTTT. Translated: CASSFLPTGNTIYF.

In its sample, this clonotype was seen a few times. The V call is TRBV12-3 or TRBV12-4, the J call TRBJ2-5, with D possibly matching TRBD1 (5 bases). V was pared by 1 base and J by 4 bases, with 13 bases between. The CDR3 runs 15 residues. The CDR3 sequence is CASSLGRNRPETQYF. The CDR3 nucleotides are TGTGCCAGCAGTTTAGGGCGAAACAGGCCAGAGACCCAGTACTTC.

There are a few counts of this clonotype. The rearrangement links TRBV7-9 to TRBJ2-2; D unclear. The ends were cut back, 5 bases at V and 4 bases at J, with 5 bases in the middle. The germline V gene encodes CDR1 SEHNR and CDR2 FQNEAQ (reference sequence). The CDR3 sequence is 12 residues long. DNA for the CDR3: TGTGCCAGCAGCCCCTTCACCGGGGAGCTGTTTTTT. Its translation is CASSPFTGELFF. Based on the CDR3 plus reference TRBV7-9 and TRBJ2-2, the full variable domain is DTGVSQNPRHKITKRGQNVTFRCDPISEHNRLYWYRQTLGQGPEFLTYFQNEAQLEKSRLLSDRFSAERPKGSFSTLEIQRTEQGDSAMYLCASSPFTGELFFGEGSRLTVL.

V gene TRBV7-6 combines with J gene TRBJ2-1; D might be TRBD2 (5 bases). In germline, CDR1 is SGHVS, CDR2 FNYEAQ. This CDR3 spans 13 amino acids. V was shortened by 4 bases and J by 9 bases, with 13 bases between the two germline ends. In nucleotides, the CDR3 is TGTGCCAGCAGCTCCTACGGACTGTTTGAGCAGTTCTTC. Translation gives CASSSYGLFEQFF.

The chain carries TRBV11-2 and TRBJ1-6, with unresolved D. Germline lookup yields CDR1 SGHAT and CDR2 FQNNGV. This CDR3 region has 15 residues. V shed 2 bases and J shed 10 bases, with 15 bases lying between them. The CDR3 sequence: CASSLREVMGSPLHF. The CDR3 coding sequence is TGTGCCAGCAGCTTAAGGGAAGTGATGGGGTCACCCCTCCACTTT. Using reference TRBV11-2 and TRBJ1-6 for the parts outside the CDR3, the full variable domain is EAGVAQSPRYKIIEKRQSVAFWCNPISGHATLYWYQQILGQGPKLLIQFQNNGVVDDSQLPKDRFSAERLKGVDSTLKIQPAKLEDSAVYLCASSLREVMGSPLHFGNGTRLTVT.

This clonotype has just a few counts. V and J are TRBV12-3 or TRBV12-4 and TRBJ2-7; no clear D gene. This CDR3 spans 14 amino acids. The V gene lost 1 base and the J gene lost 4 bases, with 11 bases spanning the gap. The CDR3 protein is CASSLVEDRYEQYF. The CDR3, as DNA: TGTGCCAGCAGTTTAGTGGAAGACCGGTACGAGCAGTACTTC.

CDR3: CASSSGQDDGYTF. The CDR3 region has the DNA TGTGCCAGCAGCTCGGGACAGGACGACGGGTACACCTTC. The V gene is TRBV12-3 or TRBV12-4, the J gene TRBJ1-2; 8 bases map to TRBD1. The CDR3 covers 13 residues. J gave up 11 bases and V 6 bases, and 11 bases lay outside the gene matches.

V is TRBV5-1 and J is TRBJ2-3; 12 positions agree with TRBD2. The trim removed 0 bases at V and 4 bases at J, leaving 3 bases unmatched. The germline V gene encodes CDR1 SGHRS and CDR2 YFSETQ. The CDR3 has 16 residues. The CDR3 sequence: CASSLGLAGAADTQYF. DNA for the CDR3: TGCGCCAGCAGCTTGGGACTAGCGGGGGCCGCAGATACGCAGTATTTT.

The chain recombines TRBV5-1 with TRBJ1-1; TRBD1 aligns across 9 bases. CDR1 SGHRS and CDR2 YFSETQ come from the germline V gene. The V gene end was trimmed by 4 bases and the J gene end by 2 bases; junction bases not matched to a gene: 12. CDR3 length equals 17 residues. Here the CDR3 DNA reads TGCGCCAGCAGCCGATGGGACAGGGAGACAATCAACACTGAAGCTTTCTTT. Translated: CASSRWDRETINTEAFF. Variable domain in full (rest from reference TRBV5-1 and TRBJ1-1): KAGVTQTPRYLIKTRGQQVTLSCSPISGHRSVSWYQQTPGQGLQFLFEYFSETQRNKGNFPGRFSGRQFSNSRSEMNVSTLELGDSALYLCASSRWDRETINTEAFFGQGTRLTVV.

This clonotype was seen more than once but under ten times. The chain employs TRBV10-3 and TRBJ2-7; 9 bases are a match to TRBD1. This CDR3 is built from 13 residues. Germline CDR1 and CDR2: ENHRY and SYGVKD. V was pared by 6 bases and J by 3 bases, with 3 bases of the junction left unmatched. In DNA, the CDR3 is TGTGCCATCAGAGAGGGACAGGGCTACGAGCAGTACGTC. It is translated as CAIREGQGYEQYV.

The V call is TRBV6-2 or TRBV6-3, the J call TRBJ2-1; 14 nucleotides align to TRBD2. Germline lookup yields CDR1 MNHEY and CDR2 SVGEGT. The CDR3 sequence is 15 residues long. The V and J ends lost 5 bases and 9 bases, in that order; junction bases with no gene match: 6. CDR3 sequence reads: CASSATSGGAAEQFF. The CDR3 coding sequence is TGTGCCAGCAGTGCGACTAGCGGGGGGGCCGCTGAGCAGTTCTTC.

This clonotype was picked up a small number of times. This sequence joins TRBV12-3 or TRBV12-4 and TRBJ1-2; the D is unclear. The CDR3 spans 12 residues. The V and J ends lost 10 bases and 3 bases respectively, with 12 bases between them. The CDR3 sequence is CAINRPDYGYTF. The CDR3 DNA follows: TGTGCCATTAATCGTCCCGACTATGGCTACACCTTC.

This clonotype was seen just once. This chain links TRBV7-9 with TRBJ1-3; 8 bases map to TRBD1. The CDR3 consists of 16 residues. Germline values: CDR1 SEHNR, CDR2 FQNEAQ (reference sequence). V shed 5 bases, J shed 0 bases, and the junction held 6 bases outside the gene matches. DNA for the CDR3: TGTGCCAGCAGCCACGGACAGGGCGACTCTGGAAACACCATATATTTT. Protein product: CASSHGQGDSGNTIYF.

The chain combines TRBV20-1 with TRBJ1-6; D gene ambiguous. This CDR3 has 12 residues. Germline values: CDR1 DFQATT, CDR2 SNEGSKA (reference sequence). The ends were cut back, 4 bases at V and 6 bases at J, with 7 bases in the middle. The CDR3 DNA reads TGCAGTGCTATCGGGGTTAATTCACCCCTCCACTTT. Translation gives CSAIGVNSPLHF.

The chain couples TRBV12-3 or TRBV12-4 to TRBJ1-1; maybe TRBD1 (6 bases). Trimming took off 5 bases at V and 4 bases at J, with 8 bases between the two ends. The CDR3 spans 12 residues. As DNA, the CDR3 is TGTGCCAGCAGTCGGGGGCTCACTGAAGCTTTCTTT. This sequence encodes CASSRGLTEAFF.

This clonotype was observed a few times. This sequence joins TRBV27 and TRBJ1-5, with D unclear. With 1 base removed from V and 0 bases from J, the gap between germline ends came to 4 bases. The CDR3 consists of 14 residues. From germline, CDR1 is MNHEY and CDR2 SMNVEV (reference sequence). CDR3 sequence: CASSLYHSNQPQHF. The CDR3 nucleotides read TGTGCCAGCAGTTTATACCATAGCAATCAGCCCCAGCATTTT.

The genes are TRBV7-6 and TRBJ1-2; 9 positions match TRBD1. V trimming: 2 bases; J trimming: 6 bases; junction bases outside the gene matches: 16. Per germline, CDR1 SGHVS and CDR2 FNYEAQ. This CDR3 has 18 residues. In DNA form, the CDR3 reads TGTGCCAGCAGCTTAAATTCTGGACAGGGGCCCCAATCGAATGGCTACACCTTC. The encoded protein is CASSLNSGQGPQSNGYTF.

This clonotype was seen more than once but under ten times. The CDR3: CASSSNDRAGNTIYF. CDR3 DNA sequence: TGTGCCAGCAGCTCCAACGACAGGGCAGGAAACACCATATATTTT. The chain couples TRBV7-9 to TRBJ1-3, with TRBD1 matching over 7 bases. The CDR3 contains 15 residues. With 4 bases clipped from V and 4 bases from J, the junction kept 7 bases outside the gene matches. Germline V gives CDR1 SEHNR, CDR2 FQNEAQ (reference sequence).

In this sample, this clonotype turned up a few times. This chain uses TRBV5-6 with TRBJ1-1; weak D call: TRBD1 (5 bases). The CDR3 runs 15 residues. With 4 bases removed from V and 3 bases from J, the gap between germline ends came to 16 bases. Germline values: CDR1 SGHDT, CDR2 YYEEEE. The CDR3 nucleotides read TGTGCCAGCAGCCGCCGGGGGGGAGCGGACACTGAAGCTTTCTTT. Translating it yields CASSRRGGADTEAFF.

The CDR3 nucleotides read TGTGCCAGCACTCAAGGTCTCTCTGGAAACACCATATATTTT. Translating gives CASTQGLSGNTIYF. The chain recombines TRBV27 with TRBJ1-3, with D hard to call. The CDR3 has 14 amino acids. Trimming stripped 7 bases from V and 0 bases from J, with 10 bases between. CDR1 and CDR2 from the germline V gene are MNHEY and SMNVEV (reference sequence).

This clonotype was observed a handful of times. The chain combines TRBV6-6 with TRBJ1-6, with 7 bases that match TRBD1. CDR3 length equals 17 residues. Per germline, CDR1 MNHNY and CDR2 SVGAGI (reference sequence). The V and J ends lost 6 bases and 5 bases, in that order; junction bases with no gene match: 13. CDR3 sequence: CASSTPIDRADNSPLHF. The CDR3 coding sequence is TGTGCCAGCAGCACCCCGATCGACAGGGCCGATAATTCACCCCTCCACTTT.

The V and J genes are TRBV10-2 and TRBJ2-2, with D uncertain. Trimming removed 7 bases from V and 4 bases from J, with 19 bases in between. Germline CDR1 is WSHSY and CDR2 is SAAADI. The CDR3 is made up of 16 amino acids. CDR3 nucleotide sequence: TGCGCCAGCACCTCGACCGACCTTAGGATCACCGGGGAGCTGTTTTTT. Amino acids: CASTSTDLRITGELFF.

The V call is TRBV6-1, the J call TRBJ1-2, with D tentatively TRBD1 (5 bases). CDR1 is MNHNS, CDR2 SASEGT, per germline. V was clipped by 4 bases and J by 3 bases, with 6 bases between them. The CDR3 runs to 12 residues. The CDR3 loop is CASSARDYGYTF. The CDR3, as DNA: TGTGCCAGCAGTGCCAGGGACTATGGCTACACCTTC.

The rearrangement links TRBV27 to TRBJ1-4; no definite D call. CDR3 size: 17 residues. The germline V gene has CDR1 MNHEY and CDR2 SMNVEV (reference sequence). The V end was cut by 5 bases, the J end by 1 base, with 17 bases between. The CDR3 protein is CASSPLGLYGTNEKLFF. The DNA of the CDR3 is TGTGCCAGCAGTCCCCTAGGACTGTACGGAACTAATGAAAAACTGTTTTTT.

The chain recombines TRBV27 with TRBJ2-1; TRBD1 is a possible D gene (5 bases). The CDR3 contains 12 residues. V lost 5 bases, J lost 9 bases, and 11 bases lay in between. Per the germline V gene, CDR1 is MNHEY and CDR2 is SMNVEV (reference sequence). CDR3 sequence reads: CASSPSRGEQFF. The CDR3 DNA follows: TGTGCCAGCAGTCCTTCAAGGGGTGAGCAGTTCTTC.

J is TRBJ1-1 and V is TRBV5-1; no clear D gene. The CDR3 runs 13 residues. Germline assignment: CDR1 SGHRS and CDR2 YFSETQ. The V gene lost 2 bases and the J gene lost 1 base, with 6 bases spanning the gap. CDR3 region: CASSFLANTEAFF. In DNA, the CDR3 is TGCGCCAGCAGCTTTCTCGCGAACACTGAAGCTTTCTTT.

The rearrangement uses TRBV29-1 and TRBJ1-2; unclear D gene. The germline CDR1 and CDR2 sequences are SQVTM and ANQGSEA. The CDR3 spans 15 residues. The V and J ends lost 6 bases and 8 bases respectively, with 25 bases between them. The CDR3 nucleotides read TGCAGCGTCCCCGCCGAGGGCCCCTGGTGGTACGGCTACACCTTC. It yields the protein CSVPAEGPWWYGYTF.